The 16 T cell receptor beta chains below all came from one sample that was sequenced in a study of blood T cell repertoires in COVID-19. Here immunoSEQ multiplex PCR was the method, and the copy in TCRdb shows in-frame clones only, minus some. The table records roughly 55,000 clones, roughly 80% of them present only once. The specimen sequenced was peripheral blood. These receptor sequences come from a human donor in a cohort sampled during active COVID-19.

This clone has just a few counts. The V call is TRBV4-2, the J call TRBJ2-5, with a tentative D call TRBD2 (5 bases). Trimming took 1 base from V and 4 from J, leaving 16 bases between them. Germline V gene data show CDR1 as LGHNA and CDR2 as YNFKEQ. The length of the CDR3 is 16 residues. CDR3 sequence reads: CASSQVGAENSETQYF. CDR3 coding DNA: TGTGCCAGCAGCCAAGTCGGAGCGGAGAACTCAGAGACCCAGTACTTC.

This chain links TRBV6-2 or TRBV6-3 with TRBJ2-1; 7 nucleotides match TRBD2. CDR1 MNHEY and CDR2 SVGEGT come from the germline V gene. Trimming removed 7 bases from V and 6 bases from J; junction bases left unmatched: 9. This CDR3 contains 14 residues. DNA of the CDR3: TGTGCCAGCACCCCCGGGGAGGGAGGCAATGAGCAGTTCTTC. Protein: CASTPGEGGNEQFF.

CDR3 in DNA: TGTGCCAGCGAGCCCCCAGTGGGGGCCACCGGGGAGCTGTTTTTT. Its protein product is CASEPPVGATGELFF. The gene calls are TRBV25-1 and TRBJ2-2; a possible D gene is TRBD1 (6 bases). The CDR3 runs to 15 residues. Trimming took 8 bases from V and 4 from J, leaving 17 bases between them. Germline loops: CDR1 MGHDK, CDR2 SYGVNS. The full variable domain, in which reference TRBV25-1 and TRBJ2-2 provide the parts outside the CDR3, is EADIYQTPRYLVIGTGKKITLECSQTMGHDKMYWYQQDPGMELHLIHYSYGVNSTEKGDLSSESTVSRIRTEHFPLTLESARPSHTSQYLCASEPPVGATGELFFGEGSRLTVL.

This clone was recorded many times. The CDR3 coding sequence is TGTGCCGTCGCTACAACGGACTATTCACCCCTCCACTTT. As protein: CAVATTDYSPLHF. The gene calls are TRBV28 and TRBJ1-6, with unresolved D. V shed 11 bases and J shed 8 bases, with 16 bases lying between them. The CDR3 length is 13 residues. CDR1 is MDHEN and CDR2 is SYDVKM in the germline V gene.

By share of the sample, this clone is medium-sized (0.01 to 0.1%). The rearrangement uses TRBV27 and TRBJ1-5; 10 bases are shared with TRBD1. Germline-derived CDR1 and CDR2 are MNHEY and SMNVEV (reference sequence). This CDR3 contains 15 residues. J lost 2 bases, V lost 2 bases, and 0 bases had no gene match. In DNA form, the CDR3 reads TGTGCCAGCAGTTTAGGGACAGGGGGCAATCAGCCCCAGCATTTT. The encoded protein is CASSLGTGGNQPQHF.

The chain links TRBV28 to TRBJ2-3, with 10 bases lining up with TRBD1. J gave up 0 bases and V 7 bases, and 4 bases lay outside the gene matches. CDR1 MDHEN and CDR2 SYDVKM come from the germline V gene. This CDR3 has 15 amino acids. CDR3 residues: CASTLGQGSTDTQYF. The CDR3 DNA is TGTGCCAGCACTCTGGGACAGGGGAGCACAGATACGCAGTATTTT. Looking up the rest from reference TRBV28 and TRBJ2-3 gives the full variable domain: DVKVTQSSRYLVKRTGEKVFLECVQDMDHENMFWYRQDPGLGLRLIYFSYDVKMKEKGDIPEGYSVSREKKERFSLILESASTNQTSMYLCASTLGQGSTDTQYFGPGTRLTVL.

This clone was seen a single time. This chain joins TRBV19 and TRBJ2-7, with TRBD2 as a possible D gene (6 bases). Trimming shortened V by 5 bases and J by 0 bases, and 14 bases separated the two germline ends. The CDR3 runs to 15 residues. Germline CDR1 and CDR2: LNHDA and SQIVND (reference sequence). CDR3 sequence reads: CASSSTGTDSYEQYF. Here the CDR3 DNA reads TGTGCCAGTAGTTCAACCGGGACTGACTCCTACGAGCAGTACTTC.

The CDR3 is CASSQAPTSDNEQFF. The DNA of the CDR3 is TGCGCCAGCAGCCAAGCCCCGACTAGCGACAATGAGCAGTTCTTC. The J gene is TRBJ2-1, the V gene TRBV4-1; TRBD2 matches 8 bases. The junction had 4 bases not matched to a gene; V was cut back by 1 base and J by 5 bases. Germline V gives CDR1 MGHRA, CDR2 YSYEKL. CDR3 length: 15 residues.

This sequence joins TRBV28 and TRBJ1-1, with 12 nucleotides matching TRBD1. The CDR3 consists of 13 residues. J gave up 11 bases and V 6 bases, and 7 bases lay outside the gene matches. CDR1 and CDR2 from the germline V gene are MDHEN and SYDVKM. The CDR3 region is CASRAPGQGAAFF. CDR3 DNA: TGTGCCAGCAGGGCACCGGGACAGGGGGCCGCTTTCTTT.

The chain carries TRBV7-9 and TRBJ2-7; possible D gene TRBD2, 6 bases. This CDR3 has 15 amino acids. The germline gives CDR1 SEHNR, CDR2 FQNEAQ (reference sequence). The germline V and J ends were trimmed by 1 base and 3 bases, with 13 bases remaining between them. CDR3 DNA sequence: TGTGCCAGCAGCTTAGGAGGCGGGGCGGACTACGAGCAGTACTTC. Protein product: CASSLGGGADYEQYF. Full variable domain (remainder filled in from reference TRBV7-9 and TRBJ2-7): DTGVSQNPRHKITKRGQNVTFRCDPISEHNRLYWYRQTLGQGPEFLTYFQNEAQLEKSRLLSDRFSAERPKGSFSTLEIQRTEQGDSAMYLCASSLGGGADYEQYFGPGTRLTVT.

The CDR3 is CASSLGEGGPGETQYF. CDR3 bases: TGTGCCAGCAGCTTAGGCGAGGGAGGGCCGGGAGAGACCCAGTACTTC. This chain joins TRBV7-2 and TRBJ2-5; TRBD2 aligns across 7 bases. After removal of 1 base from V and 4 bases from J, the junction contained 9 bases not matched to a gene. Germline V gives CDR1 SGHTA, CDR2 FQGNSA. CDR3 length equals 16 residues.

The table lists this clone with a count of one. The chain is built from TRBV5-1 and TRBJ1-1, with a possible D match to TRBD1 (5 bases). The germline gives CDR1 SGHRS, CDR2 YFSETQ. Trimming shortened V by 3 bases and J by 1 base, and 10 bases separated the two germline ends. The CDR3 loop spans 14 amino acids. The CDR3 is CASSSDGGNTEAFF. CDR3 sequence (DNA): TGCGCCAGCAGCTCCGACGGGGGGAACACTGAAGCTTTCTTT.

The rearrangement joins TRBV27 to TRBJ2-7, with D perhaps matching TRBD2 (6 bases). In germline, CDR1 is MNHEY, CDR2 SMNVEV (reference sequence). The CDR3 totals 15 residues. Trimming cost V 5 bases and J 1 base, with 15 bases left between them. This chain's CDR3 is CASSPYGTDSYEQYF. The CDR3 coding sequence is TGTGCCAGCAGTCCCTATGGGACTGATTCCTACGAGCAGTACTTC.

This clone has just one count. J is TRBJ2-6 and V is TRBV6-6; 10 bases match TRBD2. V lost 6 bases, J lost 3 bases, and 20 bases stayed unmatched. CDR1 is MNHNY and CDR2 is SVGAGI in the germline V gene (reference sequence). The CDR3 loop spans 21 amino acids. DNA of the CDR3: TGTGCCAGCAGCTTAGCGGGAGGCCCACCCGATTTGATGGATGGGGCCAACGTCCTGACTTTC. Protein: CASSLAGGPPDLMDGANVLTF.

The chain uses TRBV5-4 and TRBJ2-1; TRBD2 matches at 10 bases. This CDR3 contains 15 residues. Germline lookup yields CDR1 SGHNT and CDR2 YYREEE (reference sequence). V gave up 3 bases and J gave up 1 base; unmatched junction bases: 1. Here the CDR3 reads CASSSSGRSYNEQFF. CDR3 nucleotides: TGTGCCAGCAGCTCTAGCGGGAGATCCTACAATGAGCAGTTCTTC.

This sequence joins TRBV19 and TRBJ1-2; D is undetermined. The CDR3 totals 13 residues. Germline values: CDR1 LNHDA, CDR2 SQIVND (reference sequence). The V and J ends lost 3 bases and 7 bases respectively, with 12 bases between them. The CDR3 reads CASSIRPHRGYTF. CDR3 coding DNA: TGTGCCAGTAGTATTCGTCCACACCGTGGCTACACCTTC. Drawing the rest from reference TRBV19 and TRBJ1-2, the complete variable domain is DGGITQSPKYLFRKEGQNVTLSCEQNLNHDAMYWYRQDPGQGLRLIYYSQIVNDFQKGDIAEGYSVSREKKESFPLTVTSAQKNPTAFYLCASSIRPHRGYTFGSGTRLTVV.